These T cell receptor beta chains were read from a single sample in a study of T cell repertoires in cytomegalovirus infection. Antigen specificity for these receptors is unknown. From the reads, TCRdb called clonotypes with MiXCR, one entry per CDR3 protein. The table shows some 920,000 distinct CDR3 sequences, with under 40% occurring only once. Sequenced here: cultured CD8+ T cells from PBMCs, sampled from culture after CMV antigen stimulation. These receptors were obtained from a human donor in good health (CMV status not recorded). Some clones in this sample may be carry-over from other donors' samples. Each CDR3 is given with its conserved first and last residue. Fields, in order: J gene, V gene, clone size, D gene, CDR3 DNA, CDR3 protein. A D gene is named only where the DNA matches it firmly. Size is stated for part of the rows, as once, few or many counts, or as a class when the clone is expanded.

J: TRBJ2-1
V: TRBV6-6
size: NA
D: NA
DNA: TGTGCCAGCAGCTGGGGGGGGGCTAATGAGCAGTTCTTC
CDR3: CASSWGGANEQFF

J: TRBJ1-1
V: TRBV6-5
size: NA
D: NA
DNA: TGTGCCAGCAGATTCCAGATGGTGGACACTGAAGCTTTCTTT
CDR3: CASRFQMVDTEAFF

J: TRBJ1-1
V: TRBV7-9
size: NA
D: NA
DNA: TGTGCCAGCAGCAACTGGGCTATCGAAGCTTTCTTT
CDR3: CASSNWAIEAFF

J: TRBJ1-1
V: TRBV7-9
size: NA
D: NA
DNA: TGTGCCAGCAGCTTAGTAGGGGAGGGTGACACTGAAGCTTTCTTT
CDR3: CASSLVGEGDTEAFF

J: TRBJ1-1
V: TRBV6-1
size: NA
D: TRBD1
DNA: TGTGCCAGCAGTGACTACAGGGGCACTGAAGCTTTCTTT
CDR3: CASSDYRGTEAFF

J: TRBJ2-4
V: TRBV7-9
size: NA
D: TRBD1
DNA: TGTGCCAGCAGCTCCTTATTGACAGGGGGTAATACCAAAAACATTCAGTACTTC
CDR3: CASSSLLTGGNTKNIQYF

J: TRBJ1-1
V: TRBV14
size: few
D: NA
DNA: TGTGCCAGCAGCCAAGCCAGAGCGCAGAACACTGAAGCTTTCTTT
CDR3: CASSQARAQNTEAFF

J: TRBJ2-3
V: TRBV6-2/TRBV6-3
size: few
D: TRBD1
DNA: TGTGCCAGCAGTTACTCCTGGACAGGGAGCACAGATACGCAGTATTTT
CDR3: CASSYSWTGSTDTQYF

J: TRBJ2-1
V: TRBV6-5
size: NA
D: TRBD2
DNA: TGTGCCAGCAGTCCGACTAGCGGGGGGACCGATGAGCAGTTCTTC
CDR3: CASSPTSGGTDEQFF

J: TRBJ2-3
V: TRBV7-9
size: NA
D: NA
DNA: TGTGCCAGCAGCTTAGCTTACACGTCCGCAGATACGCAGTATTTT
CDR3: CASSLAYTSADTQYF

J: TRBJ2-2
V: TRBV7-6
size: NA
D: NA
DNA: TGTGCCAGCAGCCGACAGTCGCTGAACACCGGGGATCTGTTTTTT
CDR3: CASSRQSLNTGDLFF

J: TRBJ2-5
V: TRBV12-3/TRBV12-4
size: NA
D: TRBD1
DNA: TGTGCCAGCAGCCGTGGACAGGGCACCTCCCGGGAGACCCAGTACTTC
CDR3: CASSRGQGTSRETQYF

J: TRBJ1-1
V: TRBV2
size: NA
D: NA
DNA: TGTGCCAGCAGTGAAACTAGTACAGGCCGGGGCGTGAACACTGAAGCTTTCTTT
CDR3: CASSETSTGRGVNTEAFF

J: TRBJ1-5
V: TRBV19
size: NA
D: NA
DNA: TGTGCCAGTAGTATATCCCAGGGAGGCAATCAGCCCCAGCATTTT
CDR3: CASSISQGGNQPQHF